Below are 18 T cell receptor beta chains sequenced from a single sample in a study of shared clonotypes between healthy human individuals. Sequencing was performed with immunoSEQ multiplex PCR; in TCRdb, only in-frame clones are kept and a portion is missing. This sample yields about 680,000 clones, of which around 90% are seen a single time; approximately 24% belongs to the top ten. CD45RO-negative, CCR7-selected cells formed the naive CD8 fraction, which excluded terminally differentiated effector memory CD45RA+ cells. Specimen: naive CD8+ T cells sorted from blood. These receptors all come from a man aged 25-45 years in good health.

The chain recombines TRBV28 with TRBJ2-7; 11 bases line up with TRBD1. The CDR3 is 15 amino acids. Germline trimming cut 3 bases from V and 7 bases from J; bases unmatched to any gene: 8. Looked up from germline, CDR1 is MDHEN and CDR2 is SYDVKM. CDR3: CASSLYTGTGGEQYF. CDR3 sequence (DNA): TGTGCCAGCAGTTTGTATACCGGGACAGGGGGAGAGCAGTACTTC.

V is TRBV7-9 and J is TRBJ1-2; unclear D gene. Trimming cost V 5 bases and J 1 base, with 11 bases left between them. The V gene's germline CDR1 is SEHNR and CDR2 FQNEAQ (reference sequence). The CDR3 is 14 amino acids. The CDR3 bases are TGTGCCAGCAGCGCTCTAGGGTTTAACTATGGCTACACCTTC. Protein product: CASSALGFNYGYTF.

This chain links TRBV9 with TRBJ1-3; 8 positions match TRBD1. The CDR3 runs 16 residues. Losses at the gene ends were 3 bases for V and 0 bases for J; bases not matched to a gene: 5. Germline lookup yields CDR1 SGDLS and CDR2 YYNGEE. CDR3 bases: TGTGCCAGCAGCGCTTCTGACAGGGGCTCTGGAAACACCATATATTTT. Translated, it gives CASSASDRGSGNTIYF.

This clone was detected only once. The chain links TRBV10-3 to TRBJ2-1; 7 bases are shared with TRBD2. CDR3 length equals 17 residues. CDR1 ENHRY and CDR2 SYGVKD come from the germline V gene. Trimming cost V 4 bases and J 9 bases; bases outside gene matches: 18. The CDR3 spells CAISVRNVGGRILEQFF. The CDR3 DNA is TGTGCCATCAGTGTTAGAAACGTTGGCGGGAGAATTCTTGAGCAGTTCTTC.

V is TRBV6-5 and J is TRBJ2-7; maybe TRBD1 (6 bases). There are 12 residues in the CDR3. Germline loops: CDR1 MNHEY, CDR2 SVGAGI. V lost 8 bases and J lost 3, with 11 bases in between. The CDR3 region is CASGSTGYEQYF. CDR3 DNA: TGTGCCAGCGGGTCGACAGGCTACGAGCAGTACTTC.

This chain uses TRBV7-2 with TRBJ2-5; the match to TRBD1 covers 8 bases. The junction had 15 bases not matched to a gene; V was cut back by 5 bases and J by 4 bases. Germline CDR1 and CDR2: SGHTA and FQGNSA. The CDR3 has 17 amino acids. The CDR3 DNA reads TGTGCCAGCAGCCCAGGTCCCCCGACAGGGGCCGGAGAGACCCAGTACTTC. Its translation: CASSPGPPTGAGETQYF.

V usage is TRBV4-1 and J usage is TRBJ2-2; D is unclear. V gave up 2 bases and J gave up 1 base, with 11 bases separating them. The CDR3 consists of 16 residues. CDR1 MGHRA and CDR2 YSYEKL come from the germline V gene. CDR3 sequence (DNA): TGCGCCAGCAGCCAACAAGGAACGGTGAACACCGGGGAGCTGTTTTTT. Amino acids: CASSQQGTVNTGELFF.

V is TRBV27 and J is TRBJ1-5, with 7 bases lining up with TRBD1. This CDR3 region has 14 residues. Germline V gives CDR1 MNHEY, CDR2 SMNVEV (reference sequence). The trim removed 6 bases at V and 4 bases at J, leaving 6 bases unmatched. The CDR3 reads CASSVDRVNQPQHF. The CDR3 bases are TGTGCCAGCAGCGTTGACAGGGTAAATCAGCCCCAGCATTTT.

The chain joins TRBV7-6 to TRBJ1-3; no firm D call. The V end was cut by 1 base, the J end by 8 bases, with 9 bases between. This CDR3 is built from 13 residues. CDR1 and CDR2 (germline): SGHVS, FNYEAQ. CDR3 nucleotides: TGTGCCAGCAGCTTAGGGTTGGATTACACCATATATTTT. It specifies CASSLGLDYTIYF.

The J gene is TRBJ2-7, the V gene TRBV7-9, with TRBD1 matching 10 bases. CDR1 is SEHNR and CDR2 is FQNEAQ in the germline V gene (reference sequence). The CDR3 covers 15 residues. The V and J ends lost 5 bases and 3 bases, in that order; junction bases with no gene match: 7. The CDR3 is CASSLGQGLHYEQYF. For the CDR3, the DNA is TGTGCCAGCAGCCTGGGACAGGGGTTACACTACGAGCAGTACTTC.

DNA of the CDR3: TGTGCCATCAGTGAATTCTTGGACAGGGCCTATGGCTACACCTTC. Its translation: CAISEFLDRAYGYTF. The chain employs TRBV10-3 and TRBJ1-2; 8 nucleotides align to TRBD1. CDR1 and CDR2 (germline): ENHRY, SYGVKD. The CDR3 extends over 15 amino acids. V was pared by 3 bases and J by 4 bases, with 7 bases of the junction left unmatched.

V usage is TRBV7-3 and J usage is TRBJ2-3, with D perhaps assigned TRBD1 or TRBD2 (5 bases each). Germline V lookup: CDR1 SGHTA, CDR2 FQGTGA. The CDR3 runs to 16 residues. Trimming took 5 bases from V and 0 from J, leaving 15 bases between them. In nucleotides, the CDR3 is TGTGCCAGCAGCCCCTCCTCGGGGCCTAGCACAGATACGCAGTATTTT. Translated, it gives CASSPSSGPSTDTQYF.

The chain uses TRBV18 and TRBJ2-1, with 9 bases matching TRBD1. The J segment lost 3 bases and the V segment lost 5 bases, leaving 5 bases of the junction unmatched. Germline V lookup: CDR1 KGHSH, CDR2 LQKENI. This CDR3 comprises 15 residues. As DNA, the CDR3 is TGTGCCAGCTCAACGACAGGGGGTAACTACAATGAGCAGTTCTTC. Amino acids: CASSTTGGNYNEQFF.

In DNA form, the CDR3 reads TGTGCCAGCACCCCCCAGGGACCGTCCTACGAGCAGTACTTC. Amino acid sequence: CASTPQGPSYEQYF. The V gene is TRBV27, the J gene TRBJ2-7; D possibly matches TRBD1 or TRBD2 (5 bases each). The CDR3 length is 14 residues. Germline V lookup: CDR1 MNHEY, CDR2 SMNVEV (reference sequence). Trimming left V 7 bases short and J 1 base short, with 14 bases between.

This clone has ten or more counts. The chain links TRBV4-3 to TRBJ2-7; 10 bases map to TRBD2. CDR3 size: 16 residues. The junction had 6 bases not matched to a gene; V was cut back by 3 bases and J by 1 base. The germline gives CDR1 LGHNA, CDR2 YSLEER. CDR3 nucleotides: TGCGCCAGCAGCCACTCCCTAGCGGGAGAGTCCTACGAGCAGTACTTC. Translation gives CASSHSLAGESYEQYF.

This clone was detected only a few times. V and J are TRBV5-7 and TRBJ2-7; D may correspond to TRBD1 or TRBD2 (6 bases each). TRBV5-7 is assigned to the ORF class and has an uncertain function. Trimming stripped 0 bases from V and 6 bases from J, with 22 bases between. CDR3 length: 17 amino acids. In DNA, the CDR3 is TGTGCCAGCAGCTTGGTTGTGCAGGGGACTTGGGAATTCGAGCAGTACTTC. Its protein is CASSLVVQGTWEFEQYF.

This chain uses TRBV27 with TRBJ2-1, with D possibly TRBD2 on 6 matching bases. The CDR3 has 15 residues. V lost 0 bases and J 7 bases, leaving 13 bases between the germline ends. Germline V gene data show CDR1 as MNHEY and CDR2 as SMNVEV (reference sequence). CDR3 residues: CASSLSRGSLNEQFF. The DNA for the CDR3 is TGTGCCAGCAGTTTATCCCGGGGGTCCCTTAATGAGCAGTTCTTC.

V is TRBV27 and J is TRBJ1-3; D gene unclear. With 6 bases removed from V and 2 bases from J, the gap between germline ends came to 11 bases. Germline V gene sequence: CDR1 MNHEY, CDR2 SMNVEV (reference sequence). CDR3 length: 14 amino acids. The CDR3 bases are TGTGCCAGCAGAGAGGGAGTTCCTGGAAACACCATATATTTT. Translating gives CASREGVPGNTIYF.